This entry features one T cell receptor beta chain sequence. This sample was taken from a study of T cell responses to AZD1222 COVID-19 vaccine. TCRdb's table, derived via immunoSEQ multiplex PCR, lists solely in-frame clones and lacks some. The sample yields around 170,000 clones, about nine tenths seen once. The CDR3 runs to 16 residues. CDR1 is SGHTA and CDR2 is FQGNSA in the germline V gene. Trimming cost V 5 bases and J 0 bases, with 14 bases left between them. The chain is built from TRBV7-2 and TRBJ1-3, with D maybe TRBD1 (6 bases). This sequence was found in an adult who received the AZD1222 COVID-19 vaccine. The starting material was peripheral blood, obtained 28 days after the second AZD1222 dose. The CDR3 sequence is CASSPLGTNSGNTIYF. The CDR3 nucleotides read TGTGCCAGCAGCCCTCTTGGGACAAACTCTGGAAACACCATATATTTT.